Following are 22 T cell receptor beta chains from one sample sequenced in a study of T cell responses to AZD1222 COVID-19 vaccine. Generated by immunoSEQ multiplex PCR, the TCRdb table keeps only in-frame clones and is missing some. The sample has roughly 120,000 clones, approximately 90% seen once. The sample was peripheral blood, taken on day 0 of AZD1222 vaccination. These receptors were collected from an adult in good health.

The rearrangement links TRBV7-2 to TRBJ2-2; the match to TRBD1 covers 8 bases. V shed 5 bases, J shed 5 bases, and the junction held 10 bases outside the gene matches. Germline V gene data show CDR1 as SGHTA and CDR2 as FQGNSA. CDR3 length: 16 residues. The CDR3 DNA sequence: TGTGCCAGCAGCCCATTGACAGGGGTTGGGACCGGGGAGCTGTTTTTT. Protein: CASSPLTGVGTGELFF.

The CDR3 loop is CASSLDLNTGELFF. The CDR3 DNA sequence: TGTGCCAGCAGCTTAGACCTAAACACCGGGGAGCTGTTTTTT. The gene calls are TRBV11-2 and TRBJ2-2; D not certain. There are 14 residues in the CDR3. V lost 0 bases and J lost 2, with 4 bases in between. Germline CDR1 is SGHAT and CDR2 is FQNNGV.

The CDR3 sequence is CASSSPGQQTGELFF. CDR3 bases: TGTGCCAGCAGTTCTCCGGGACAGCAAACCGGGGAGCTGTTTTTT. The chain employs TRBV6-5 and TRBJ2-2, with 7 bases lining up with TRBD1. V lost 4 bases to trimming and J lost 5 bases; unmatched junction nucleotides: 7. This CDR3 region has 15 residues. Germline V gene data show CDR1 as MNHEY and CDR2 as SVGAGI.

This chain connects TRBV27 to TRBJ1-5, with D maybe TRBD1 (6 bases). The ends were cut back, 1 base at V and 0 bases at J, with 13 bases in the middle. CDR3 length equals 17 residues. Germline CDR1 is MNHEY and CDR2 is SMNVEV (reference sequence). The CDR3 DNA reads as TGTGCCAGCAGTTTATGGGGGGGGCGATCTAGCAATCAGCCCCAGCATTTT. This translates into CASSLWGGRSSNQPQHF.

Regarding this clone: This may stem from a read error, because a much larger clone lies one nucleotide away. Additional DNA sequences in this sample encode the identical CDR3. This chain joins TRBV2 and TRBJ1-4; D is ambiguous. The CDR3 spans 14 residues. The germline gives CDR1 SNHLY, CDR2 FYNNEI. V lost 6 bases and J lost 0, with 8 bases in between. The CDR3 DNA is TGTGCCAGCAGAGTGACGGCAACTAATGAAAAACTGTTTTTT. This gives the protein CASRVTATNEKLFF.

V gene TRBV12-5 combines with J gene TRBJ1-6; D call uncertain. Germline values: CDR1 LGHNT, CDR2 FRNRAP. This CDR3 comprises 15 residues. Deletions cut 7 bases from V and 5 bases from J, with 15 bases between. CDR3 loop: CASAWLTPDNSPLHF. CDR3 coding DNA: TGTGCTAGTGCATGGTTGACCCCTGATAATTCACCCCTCCACTTT.

This chain connects TRBV10-3 to TRBJ1-2; the D gene is possibly TRBD1 (5 bases). Germline values: CDR1 ENHRY, CDR2 SYGVKD. This CDR3 contains 13 residues. V lost 0 bases to trimming and J lost 8 bases, with 10 bases between them. CDR3 in amino acids: CAISESRGAGYTF. The DNA for the CDR3 is TGTGCCATCAGTGAGTCGCGTGGGGCGGGCTACACCTTC.

The chain joins TRBV2 to TRBJ2-5, with 7 nucleotides matching TRBD1. The V gene's germline CDR1 is SNHLY and CDR2 FYNNEI. This CDR3 is 13 amino acids long. V lost 6 bases, J lost 6 bases, and 7 bases stayed unmatched. In nucleotides, the CDR3 is TGTGCCAGCAGCACAGGGGTCCGCAAGACCCAGTACTTC. Translated: CASSTGVRKTQYF.

The chain joins TRBV29-1 to TRBJ1-6, with D possibly being TRBD1 (5 bases). The V gene lost 4 bases and the J gene lost 9 bases, with 13 bases spanning the gap. The germline CDR1 and CDR2 sequences are SQVTM and ANQGSEA. The CDR3 has 13 amino acids. As DNA, the CDR3 is TGCAGCGTTGGGGAGACAGTATCTTCACCCCTCCACTTT. Translated: CSVGETVSSPLHF.

The chain uses TRBV9 and TRBJ1-1; TRBD1 matches 9 bases. Germline trimming cut 4 bases from V and 4 bases from J; bases unmatched to any gene: 11. Looked up from germline, CDR1 is SGDLS and CDR2 is YYNGEE. The CDR3 covers 16 residues. CDR3 bases: TGTGCCAGCAGCTACGGGACAGGGAGGGAAGGCACTGAAGCTTTCTTT. Its protein is CASSYGTGREGTEAFF.

The CDR3, as DNA: TGCAGTGCTAGTTTGGCGGGAGGAGTACAAGAGACCCAGTACTTC. Encoded protein: CSASLAGGVQETQYF. The J gene is TRBJ2-5, the V gene TRBV20-1; 8 bases agree with TRBD2. Trimming took 3 bases from V and 2 from J; bases not matched to a gene: 8. The CDR3 runs to 15 residues. Germline assignment: CDR1 DFQATT and CDR2 SNEGSKA (reference sequence).

This chain joins TRBV3-1 (or the pseudogene TRBV3-2) and TRBJ2-1, with a tentative D call TRBD2 (6 bases). CDR3 length: 17 residues. The germline gives CDR1 LGHDT, CDR2 YNNKEL (reference sequence). Trimming left V 1 base short and J 4 bases short, with 17 bases between. CDR3 in DNA: TGTGCCAGCAGCCAAGGCACTAGCCAGATACATTACAATGAGCAGTTCTTC. Encoded protein: CASSQGTSQIHYNEQFF.

This chain links TRBV30 with TRBJ1-5; D ambiguous. Germline V CDR1 and CDR2: GTSNPN, SVGIG (reference sequence). V shed 3 bases and J shed 3 bases, with 15 bases lying between them. The CDR3 is made up of 15 amino acids. The CDR3 coding sequence is TGTGCCTGGAGCCCCACGTCACAGTTCAATCAGCCCCAGCATTTT. This sequence encodes CAWSPTSQFNQPQHF.

The chain recombines TRBV10-3 with TRBJ1-2; 7 bases map to TRBD1. The CDR3 totals 14 residues. The V gene end was trimmed by 6 bases and the J gene end by 2 bases; junction bases not matched to a gene: 6. In germline, CDR1 is ENHRY, CDR2 SYGVKD. CDR3 sequence (DNA): TGTGCCATCAGCCCGACGACAGGGAACTATGGCTACACCTTC. Protein: CAISPTTGNYGYTF.

The rearrangement joins TRBV7-9 to TRBJ1-2; 7 bases are shared with TRBD1. The CDR3 contains 14 residues. Germline loops: CDR1 SEHNR, CDR2 FQNEAQ (reference sequence). V lost 6 bases to trimming and J lost 6 bases; unmatched junction nucleotides: 10. The CDR3 region is CASSPRGLFDGYTF. CDR3 nucleotide sequence: TGTGCCAGCAGTCCTAGGGGGCTGTTTGATGGCTACACCTTC. Looking up the rest from reference TRBV7-9 and TRBJ1-2 gives the full variable domain: DTGVSQNPRHKITKRGQNVTFRCDPISEHNRLYWYRQTLGQGPEFLTYFQNEAQLEKSRLLSDRFSAERPKGSFSTLEIQRTEQGDSAMYLCASSPRGLFDGYTFGSGTRLTVV.

The chain has TRBV6-5 and TRBJ1-5; D gene unclear. With 1 base removed from V and 2 bases from J, the gap between germline ends came to 9 bases. CDR1 is MNHEY, CDR2 SVGAGI, per germline. This CDR3 spans 15 amino acids. CDR3 region: CASSYWPRGNQPQHF. The CDR3 DNA reads as TGTGCCAGCAGTTACTGGCCCCGGGGCAATCAGCCCCAGCATTTT.

The chain links TRBV7-9 to TRBJ2-1; D is ambiguous. Germline-derived CDR1 and CDR2 are SEHNR and FQNEAQ (reference sequence). The CDR3 totals 13 residues. The V and J ends lost 4 bases and 9 bases respectively, with 13 bases between them. Written as DNA, the CDR3 is TGTGCCAGCAGCTCATATAGCTCGCTTGAGCAGTTCTTC. This sequence encodes CASSSYSSLEQFF.

The chain couples TRBV7-2 to TRBJ1-4; D remains ambiguous. V lost 2 bases, J lost 11 bases, and 12 bases lay in between. CDR1 is SGHTA, CDR2 FQGNSA, per germline. This CDR3 has 13 residues. CDR3 residues: CASSLYGSGKLFF. CDR3 DNA sequence: TGTGCCAGCAGCTTATACGGTAGTGGGAAACTGTTTTTT.

Details on this clone: This specimen includes other DNA sequences encoding the same CDR3. The V call is TRBV18, the J call TRBJ2-1; the D gene is possibly TRBD2 (5 bases). Between the trimmed V and J ends, which lost 2 bases and 1 base, there was a span of 6 bases. The CDR3 consists of 14 residues. The V gene's germline CDR1 is KGHSH and CDR2 LQKENI. For the CDR3, the DNA is TGTGCCAGCTCACCAACTAGATCCTACAATGAGCAGTTCTTC. This encodes CASSPTRSYNEQFF.

The chain has TRBV18 and TRBJ1-1, with TRBD1 matching over 8 bases. V lost 3 bases, J lost 0 bases, and 6 bases stayed unmatched. Germline CDR1 KGHSH, CDR2 LQKENI. The CDR3 sequence is 16 residues long. The CDR3 nucleotides read TGTGCCAGCTCACCTTTCCCAGGGGGCATGAACACTGAAGCTTTCTTT. Translation gives CASSPFPGGMNTEAFF.

This chain joins TRBV5-1 and TRBJ1-1; D is uncertain. The CDR3 consists of 13 residues. Per germline, CDR1 SGHRS and CDR2 YFSETQ. Trimming took off 5 bases at V and 3 bases at J, with 11 bases between the two ends. CDR3 DNA: TGCGCCAGCAGTCCGGGTCAGGACACTGAAGCTTTCTTT. Translation: CASSPGQDTEAFF.

The gene calls are TRBV9 and TRBJ1-3; D not resolved. Germline loops: CDR1 SGDLS, CDR2 YYNGEE. This CDR3 comprises 17 residues. V shed 1 base and J shed 0 bases, with 14 bases lying between them. This CDR3 reads CASSVNFHPTSGNTIYF. CDR3 DNA: TGTGCCAGCAGCGTAAACTTCCATCCGACCTCTGGAAACACCATATATTTT.